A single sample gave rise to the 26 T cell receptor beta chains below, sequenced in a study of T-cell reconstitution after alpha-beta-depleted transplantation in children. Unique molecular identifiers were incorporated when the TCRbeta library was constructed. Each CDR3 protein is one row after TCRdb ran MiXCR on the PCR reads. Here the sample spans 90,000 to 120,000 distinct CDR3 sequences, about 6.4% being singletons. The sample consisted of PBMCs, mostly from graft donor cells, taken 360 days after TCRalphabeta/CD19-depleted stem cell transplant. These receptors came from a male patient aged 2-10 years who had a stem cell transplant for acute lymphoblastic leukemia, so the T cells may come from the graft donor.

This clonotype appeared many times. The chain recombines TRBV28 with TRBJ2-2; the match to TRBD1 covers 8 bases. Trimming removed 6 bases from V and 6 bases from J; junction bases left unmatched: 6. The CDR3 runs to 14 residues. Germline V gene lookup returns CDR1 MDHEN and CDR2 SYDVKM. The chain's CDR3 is CASSGQGFPGELFF. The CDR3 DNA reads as TGTGCCAGCAGCGGACAGGGCTTCCCCGGGGAGCTGTTTTTT.

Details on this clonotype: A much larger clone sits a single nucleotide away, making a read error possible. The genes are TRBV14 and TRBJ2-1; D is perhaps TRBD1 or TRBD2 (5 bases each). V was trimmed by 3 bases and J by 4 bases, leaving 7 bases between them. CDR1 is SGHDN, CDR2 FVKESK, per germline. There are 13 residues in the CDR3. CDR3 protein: CASSQGEYNEQFF. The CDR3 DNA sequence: TGTGCCAGCAGCCAGGGGGAATACAATGAGCAGTTCTTC.

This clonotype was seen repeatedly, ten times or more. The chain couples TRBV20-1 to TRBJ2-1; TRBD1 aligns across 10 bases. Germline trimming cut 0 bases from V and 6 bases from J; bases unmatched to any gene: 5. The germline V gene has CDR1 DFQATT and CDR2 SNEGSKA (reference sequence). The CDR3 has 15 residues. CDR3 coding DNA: TGCAGTGCTAGAGATCCCGGACAGGGGGTCAATGAGCAGTTCTTC. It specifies CSARDPGQGVNEQFF.

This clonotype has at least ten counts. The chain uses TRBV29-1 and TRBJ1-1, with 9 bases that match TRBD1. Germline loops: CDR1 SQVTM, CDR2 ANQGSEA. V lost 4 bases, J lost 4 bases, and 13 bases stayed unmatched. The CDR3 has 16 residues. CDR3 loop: CSVVPGTGLKGTEAFF. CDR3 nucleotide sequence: TGCAGCGTTGTTCCCGGGACAGGGCTGAAGGGCACTGAAGCTTTCTTT. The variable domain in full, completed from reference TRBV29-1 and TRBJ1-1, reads SAVISQKPSRDICQRGTSLTIQCQVDSQVTMMFWYRQQPGQSLTLIATANQGSEATYESGFVIDKFPISRPNLTFSTLTVSNMSPEDSSIYLCSVVPGTGLKGTEAFFGQGTRLTVV.

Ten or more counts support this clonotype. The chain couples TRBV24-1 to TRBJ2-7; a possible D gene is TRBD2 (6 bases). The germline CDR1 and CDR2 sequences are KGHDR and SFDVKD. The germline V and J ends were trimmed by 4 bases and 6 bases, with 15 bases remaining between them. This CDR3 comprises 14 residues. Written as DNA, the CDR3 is TGTGCCACCAGTGAACGGAATCCGCGGGGCGAGCAGTACTTC. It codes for CATSERNPRGEQYF.

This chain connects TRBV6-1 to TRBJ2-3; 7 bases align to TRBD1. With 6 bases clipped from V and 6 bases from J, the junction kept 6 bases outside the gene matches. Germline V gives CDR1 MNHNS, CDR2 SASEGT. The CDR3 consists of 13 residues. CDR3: CASRATGTDTQYF. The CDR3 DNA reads TGTGCCAGCAGGGCGACAGGGACGGATACGCAGTATTTT.

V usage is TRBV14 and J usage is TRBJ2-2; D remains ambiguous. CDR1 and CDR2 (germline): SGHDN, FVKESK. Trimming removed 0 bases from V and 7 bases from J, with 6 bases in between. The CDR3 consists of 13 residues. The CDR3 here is CASSQELSGELFF. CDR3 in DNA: TGTGCCAGCAGCCAAGAGTTGAGCGGGGAGCTGTTTTTT.

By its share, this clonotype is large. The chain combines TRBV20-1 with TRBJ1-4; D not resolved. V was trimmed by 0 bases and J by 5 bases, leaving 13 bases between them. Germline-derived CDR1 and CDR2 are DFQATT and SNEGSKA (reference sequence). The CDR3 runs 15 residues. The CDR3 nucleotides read TGCAGTGCTAGAGACTTGGACCCTTGGAATGAAAAACTGTTTTTT. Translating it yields CSARDLDPWNEKLFF.

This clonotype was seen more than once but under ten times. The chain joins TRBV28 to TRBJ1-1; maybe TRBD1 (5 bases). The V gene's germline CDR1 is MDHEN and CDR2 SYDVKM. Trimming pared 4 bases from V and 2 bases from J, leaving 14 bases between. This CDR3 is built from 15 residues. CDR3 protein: CASSSPGRTNTEAFF. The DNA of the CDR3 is TGTGCCAGCAGTTCCCCGGGACGGACTAACACTGAAGCTTTCTTT.

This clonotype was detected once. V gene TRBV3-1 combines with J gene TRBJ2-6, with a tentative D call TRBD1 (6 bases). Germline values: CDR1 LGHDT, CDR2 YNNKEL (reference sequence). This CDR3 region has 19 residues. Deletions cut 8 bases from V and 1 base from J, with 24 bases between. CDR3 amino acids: CASCKEAHRAISGANVLTF. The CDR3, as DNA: TGTGCCAGCTGCAAAGAAGCCCACAGGGCAATATCTGGGGCCAACGTCCTGACTTTC.

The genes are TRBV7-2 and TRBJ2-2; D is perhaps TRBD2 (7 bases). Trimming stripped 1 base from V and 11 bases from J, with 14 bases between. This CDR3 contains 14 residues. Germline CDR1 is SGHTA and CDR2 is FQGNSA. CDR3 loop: CASSLGRGGVELFF. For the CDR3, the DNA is TGTGCCAGCAGCTTAGGTCGAGGGGGGGTAGAGCTGTTTTTT.

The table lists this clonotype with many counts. CDR3 amino acids: CASSDGTGEQETQYF. DNA of the CDR3: TGCGCCAGCAGCGACGGGACAGGGGAACAAGAGACCCAGTACTTC. The V and J genes are TRBV5-1 and TRBJ2-5; TRBD1 aligns across 10 bases. This CDR3 contains 15 residues. The ends lost 4 bases at V and 2 bases at J; junction bases unmatched: 5. Germline V gene lookup returns CDR1 SGHRS and CDR2 YFSETQ. The full variable domain, completed using reference TRBV5-1 and TRBJ2-5, is KAGVTQTPRYLIKTRGQQVTLSCSPISGHRSVSWYQQTPGQGLQFLFEYFSETQRNKGNFPGRFSGRQFSNSRSEMNVSTLELGDSALYLCASSDGTGEQETQYFGPGTRLLVL.

The CDR3 reads CASSQDPSGAYEQYF. CDR3 sequence (DNA): TGTGCCAGCAGCCAAGATCCGTCTGGAGCATACGAGCAGTACTTC. This sequence joins TRBV4-2 and TRBJ2-7; D gene uncertain. Germline V gene data show CDR1 as LGHNA and CDR2 as YNFKEQ. Trimming took off 0 bases at V and 4 bases at J, with 13 bases between the two ends. The CDR3 runs 15 residues.

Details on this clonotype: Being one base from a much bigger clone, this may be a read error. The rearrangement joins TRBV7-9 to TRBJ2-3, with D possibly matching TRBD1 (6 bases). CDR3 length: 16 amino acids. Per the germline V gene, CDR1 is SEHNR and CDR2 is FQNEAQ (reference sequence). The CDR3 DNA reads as TGTGCCAGCAGCCACCCACAGGGATTGGGCACAGATACGCAGTGTTTT. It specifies CASSHPQGLGTDTQCF.

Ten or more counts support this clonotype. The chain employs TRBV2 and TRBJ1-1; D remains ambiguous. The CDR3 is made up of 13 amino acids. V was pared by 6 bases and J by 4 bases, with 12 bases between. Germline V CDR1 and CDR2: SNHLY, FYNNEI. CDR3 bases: TGTGCCAGCAGCCTAGCGGGCCTCACTGAAGCTTTCTTT. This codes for CASSLAGLTEAFF.

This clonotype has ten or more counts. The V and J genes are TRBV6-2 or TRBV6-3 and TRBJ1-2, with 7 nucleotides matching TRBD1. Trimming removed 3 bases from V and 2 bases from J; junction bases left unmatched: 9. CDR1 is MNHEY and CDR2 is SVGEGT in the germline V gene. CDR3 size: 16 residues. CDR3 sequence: CASSYSDRIRNYGYTF. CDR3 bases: TGTGCCAGCAGTTATTCGGACAGGATCAGGAACTATGGCTACACCTTC.

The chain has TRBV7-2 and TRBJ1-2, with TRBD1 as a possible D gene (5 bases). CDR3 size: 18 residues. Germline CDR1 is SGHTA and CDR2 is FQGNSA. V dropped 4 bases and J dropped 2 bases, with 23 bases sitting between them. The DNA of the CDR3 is TGTGCCAGCAGCTCTAGGGCCCTACCGGGGCAAGAGAACTATGGCTACACCTTC. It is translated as CASSSRALPGQENYGYTF.

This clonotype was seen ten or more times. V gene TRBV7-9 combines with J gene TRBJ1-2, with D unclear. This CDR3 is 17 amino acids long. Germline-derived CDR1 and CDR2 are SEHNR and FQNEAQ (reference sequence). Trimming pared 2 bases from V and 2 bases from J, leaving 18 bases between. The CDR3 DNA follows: TGTGCCAGCAGCTTAAGGGCTCCCGGGTCCTGGAACTATGGCTACACCTTC. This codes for CASSLRAPGSWNYGYTF.

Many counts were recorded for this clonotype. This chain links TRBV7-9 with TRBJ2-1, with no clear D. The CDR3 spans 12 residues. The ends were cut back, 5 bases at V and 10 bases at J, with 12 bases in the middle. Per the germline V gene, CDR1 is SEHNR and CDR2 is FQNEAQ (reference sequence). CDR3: CASSPLPREQFF. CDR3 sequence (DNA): TGTGCCAGCAGCCCCCTCCCTAGGGAGCAGTTCTTC.

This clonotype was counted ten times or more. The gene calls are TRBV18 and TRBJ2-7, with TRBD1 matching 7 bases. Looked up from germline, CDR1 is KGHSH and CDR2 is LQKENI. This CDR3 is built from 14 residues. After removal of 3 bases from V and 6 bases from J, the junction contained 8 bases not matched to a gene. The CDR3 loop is CASSPRDSLSEQYF. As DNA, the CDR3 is TGTGCCAGCTCACCCCGGGACAGCCTCAGCGAGCAGTACTTC.

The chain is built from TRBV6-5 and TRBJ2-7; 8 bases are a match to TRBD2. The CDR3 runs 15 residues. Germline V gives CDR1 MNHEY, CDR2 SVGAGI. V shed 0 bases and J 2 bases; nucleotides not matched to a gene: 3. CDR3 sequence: CASSYSRGLAYEQYF. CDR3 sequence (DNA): TGTGCCAGCAGTTACTCCCGGGGACTAGCCTACGAGCAGTACTTC.

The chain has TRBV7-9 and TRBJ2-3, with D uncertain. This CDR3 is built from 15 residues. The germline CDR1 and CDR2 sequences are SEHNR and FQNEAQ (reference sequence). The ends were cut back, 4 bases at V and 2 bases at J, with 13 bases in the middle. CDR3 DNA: TGTGCCAGCAGCTGGGCAGTACTTGACACAGATACGCAGTATTTT. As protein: CASSWAVLDTDTQYF.

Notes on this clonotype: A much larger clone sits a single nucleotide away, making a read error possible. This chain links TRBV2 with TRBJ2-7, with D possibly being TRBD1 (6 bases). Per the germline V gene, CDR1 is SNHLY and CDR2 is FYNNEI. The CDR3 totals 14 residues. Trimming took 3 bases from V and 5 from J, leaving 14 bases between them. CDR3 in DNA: TGTGCCAGCAGTGAGAGGACAGAGACGGACGAGCAGTACTTC. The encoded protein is CASSERTETDEQYF.

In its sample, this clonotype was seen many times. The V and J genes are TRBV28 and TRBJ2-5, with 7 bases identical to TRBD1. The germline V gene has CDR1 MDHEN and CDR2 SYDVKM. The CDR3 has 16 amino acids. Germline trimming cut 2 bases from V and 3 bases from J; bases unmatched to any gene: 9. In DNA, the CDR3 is TGTGCCAGCAGTTTACCCGACAGGGAGTTCGAAGAGACCCAGTACTTC. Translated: CASSLPDREFEETQYF.

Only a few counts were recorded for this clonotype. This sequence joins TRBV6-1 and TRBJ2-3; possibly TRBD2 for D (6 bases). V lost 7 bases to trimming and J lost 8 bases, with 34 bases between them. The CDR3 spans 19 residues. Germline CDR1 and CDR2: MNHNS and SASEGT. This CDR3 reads CASIEEFSEAGVPRGTQYF. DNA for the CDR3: TGTGCCAGCATCGAGGAGTTTTCTGAAGCGGGCGTCCCGCGGGGTACGCAGTATTTT.

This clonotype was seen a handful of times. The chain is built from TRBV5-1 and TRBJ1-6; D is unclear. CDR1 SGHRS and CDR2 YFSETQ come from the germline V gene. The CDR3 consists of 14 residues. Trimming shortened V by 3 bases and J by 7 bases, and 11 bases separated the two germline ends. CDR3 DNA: TGCGCCAGCAGCTGGCGGACGGGAAATTCACCCCTCCACTTT. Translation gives CASSWRTGNSPLHF.